This passage covers 28 T cell receptor beta chains from one sample sequenced in a study of radiotherapy plus CTLA-4 blockade in lung cancer. Clones were sequenced by immunoSEQ multiplex PCR, and TCRdb holds only the in-frame ones, with some missing. The repertoire includes tens of thousands of clones, around 87% of them detected once, and approximately 2% sits in the top ten. Material: peripheral blood, obtained from a patient treated with radiotherapy plus ipilimumab. These receptors originate from a human donor with non-small cell lung cancer who had a partial response to radiotherapy plus ipilimumab.

The chain links TRBV7-9 to TRBJ1-5; D possibly corresponds to TRBD1 (6 bases). V lost 5 bases, J lost 7 bases, and 15 bases lay in between. The CDR3 covers 14 residues. CDR1 and CDR2 (germline): SEHNR, FQNEAQ (reference sequence). The CDR3 protein is CASSHTGLGQPQHF. The DNA of the CDR3 is TGTGCCAGCAGCCACACAGGGCTGGGACAGCCCCAGCATTTT.

The chain recombines TRBV5-8 with TRBJ1-5, with a possible D match to TRBD1 (6 bases). The ends were cut back, 0 bases at V and 6 bases at J, with 10 bases in the middle. Germline-derived CDR1 and CDR2 are SGHTS and YDEGEE. This CDR3 is 14 amino acids long. CDR3 region: CASSLGDRTQPQHF. DNA for the CDR3: TGTGCCAGCAGCTTGGGCGACAGGACTCAGCCCCAGCATTTT.

The chain links TRBV19 to TRBJ1-1, with TRBD1 as a possible D gene (6 bases). Trimming removed 4 bases at V and 1 base at J, with 22 bases between. Germline CDR1 reads LNHDA; CDR2 reads SQIVND (reference sequence). The CDR3 extends over 18 amino acids. CDR3 loop: CASSNRQDLLGANTEAFF. The CDR3, as DNA: TGTGCCAGTAGTAACAGACAGGACCTGCTTGGGGCGAACACTGAAGCTTTCTTT.

The chain uses TRBV15 and TRBJ1-2; tentatively, D is TRBD1 (5 bases). The length of the CDR3 is 13 residues. V was clipped by 3 bases and J by 4 bases, with 9 bases between them. Per germline, CDR1 LNHNV and CDR2 YYDKDF (reference sequence). The CDR3 region has the DNA TGTGCCACCAGCAGGCAGGGATCCTATGGCTACACCTTC. Its protein is CATSRQGSYGYTF.

This clone was seen just once. The chain has TRBV6-1 and TRBJ1-5; no definite D call. CDR3 length equals 15 residues. Trimming stripped 2 bases from V and 1 base from J, with 9 bases between. The germline CDR1 and CDR2 sequences are MNHNS and SASEGT. The CDR3: CASSERGSSNQPQHF. CDR3 in DNA: TGTGCCAGCAGTGAAAGAGGGTCGAGCAATCAGCCCCAGCATTTT.

The V and J genes are TRBV19 and TRBJ1-5; 9 bases map to TRBD1. Trimming cost V 5 bases and J 2 bases; bases outside gene matches: 7. CDR3 length: 16 amino acids. From germline, CDR1 is LNHDA and CDR2 SQIVND (reference sequence). Here the CDR3 reads CASSGGTGTGNQPQHF. The CDR3 region has the DNA TGTGCCAGTAGTGGGGGGACAGGGACTGGCAATCAGCCCCAGCATTTT. The full variable domain, its missing parts supplied by reference TRBV19 and TRBJ1-5, is DGGITQSPKYLFRKEGQNVTLSCEQNLNHDAMYWYRQDPGQGLRLIYYSQIVNDFQKGDIAEGYSVSREKKESFPLTVTSAQKNPTAFYLCASSGGTGTGNQPQHFGDGTRLSIL.

The V call is TRBV2, the J call TRBJ2-7, with a possible D match to TRBD1 (5 bases). This CDR3 has 14 amino acids. CDR1 and CDR2 (germline): SNHLY, FYNNEI. V shed 6 bases and J shed 0 bases, with 12 bases lying between them. The DNA of the CDR3 is TGTGCCAGCAGCCAAACGGACACCTCCTACGAGCAGTACTTC. Protein sequence: CASSQTDTSYEQYF.

The table lists this clone with a count of one. The chain couples TRBV4-2 to TRBJ1-2, with a tentative D call TRBD1 (6 bases). Looked up from germline, CDR1 is LGHNA and CDR2 is YNFKEQ. This CDR3 is 13 amino acids long. Between the trimmed V and J ends, which lost 5 bases and 14 bases, there was a span of 21 bases. CDR3 coding DNA: TGTGCCAGCAGCTCGGACAGAGAAGAGCGGAGGACCTTC. Protein: CASSSDREERRTF.

Points on this clone: Other DNA sequences in the same sample also yield this CDR3. The chain joins TRBV18 to TRBJ2-3; 9 bases fit TRBD2. After removal of 3 bases from V and 3 bases from J, the junction contained 4 bases not matched to a gene. There are 15 residues in the CDR3. Germline CDR1 reads KGHSH; CDR2 reads LQKENI. The CDR3 DNA follows: TGTGCCAGCTCACCCGGAGCGGGAGGAACAGATACGCAGTATTTT. Amino acids: CASSPGAGGTDTQYF.

The chain uses TRBV4-1 and TRBJ2-1; D is undetermined. The CDR3 is 15 residues long. Per germline, CDR1 MGHRA and CDR2 YSYEKL. Trimming shortened V by 4 bases and J by 0 bases, and 10 bases separated the two germline ends. CDR3 residues: CASSLTVDSYNEQFF. As DNA, the CDR3 is TGCGCCAGCAGCCTAACAGTGGACTCCTACAATGAGCAGTTCTTC.

The chain has TRBV2 and TRBJ2-1, with 9 bases identical to TRBD2. The CDR3 has 14 amino acids. V lost 5 bases to trimming and J lost 9 bases; unmatched junction nucleotides: 8. CDR1 is SNHLY, CDR2 FYNNEI, per germline. CDR3 protein: CASSIGTSSREQFF. The CDR3 DNA follows: TGTGCCAGCAGTATCGGGACTAGCTCCCGTGAGCAGTTCTTC.

The V gene is TRBV10-3, the J gene TRBJ1-1; 8 bases are shared with TRBD1. The trim removed 4 bases at V and 1 base at J, leaving 5 bases unmatched. The CDR3 extends over 15 amino acids. Germline V gene lookup returns CDR1 ENHRY and CDR2 SYGVKD. The DNA of the CDR3 is TGTGCCATCAGTGGCGGACAGGGCAAGAACACTGAAGCTTTCTTT. Encoded protein: CAISGGQGKNTEAFF.

The gene calls are TRBV7-8 and TRBJ2-1, with 8 bases matching TRBD2. With 5 bases clipped from V and 7 bases from J, the junction kept 22 bases outside the gene matches. This CDR3 contains 19 residues. Per germline, CDR1 SGHVS and CDR2 FQNEAQ. Here the CDR3 DNA reads TGTGCCAGCAGCCCTGGCCGGACTAGCCGGGGGCGGTATGGGAATGAGCAGTTCTTC. Translating gives CASSPGRTSRGRYGNEQFF.

Note on this clone: Distinct nucleotide sequences in the sample also encode this CDR3. The V and J genes are TRBV6-5 and TRBJ1-1; TRBD1 is a possible D gene (5 bases). Trimming took off 5 bases at V and 3 bases at J, with 13 bases between the two ends. From germline, CDR1 is MNHEY and CDR2 SVGAGI. The CDR3 sequence is 14 residues long. DNA of the CDR3: TGTGCCAGCAGTGAAGATCGGGGGGACACTGAAGCTTTCTTT. Its translation is CASSEDRGDTEAFF.

The chain has TRBV5-1 and TRBJ2-3; a possible D gene is TRBD1 (6 bases). The CDR3 sequence is 15 residues long. V gave up 4 bases and J gave up 2 bases, with 14 bases separating them. CDR1 and CDR2 (germline): SGHRS, YFSETQ. CDR3 sequence (DNA): TGCGCCAGCAGCCTGGAACAGGGCCCCACAGATACGCAGTATTTT. Protein product: CASSLEQGPTDTQYF. The full variable domain, in which reference TRBV5-1 and TRBJ2-3 provide the parts outside the CDR3, is KAGVTQTPRYLIKTRGQQVTLSCSPISGHRSVSWYQQTPGQGLQFLFEYFSETQRNKGNFPGRFSGRQFSNSRSEMNVSTLELGDSALYLCASSLEQGPTDTQYFGPGTRLTVL.

The genes are TRBV7-2 and TRBJ2-1; a possible D gene is TRBD2 (5 bases). The CDR3 runs to 16 residues. The germline V gene has CDR1 SGHTA and CDR2 FQGNSA. The germline V and J ends were trimmed by 5 bases and 6 bases, with 20 bases remaining between them. Here the CDR3 DNA reads TGTGCCAGCAGCACAGACGTGTGGAGCGGAGGCAATGAGCAGTTCTTC. It specifies CASSTDVWSGGNEQFF. The variable domain in full, completed from reference TRBV7-2 and TRBJ2-1, reads GAGVSQSPSNKVTEKGKDVELRCDPISGHTALYWYRQSLGQGLEFLIYFQGNSAPDKSGLPSDRFSAERTGGSVSTLTIQRTQQEDSAVYLCASSTDVWSGGNEQFFGPGTRLTVL.

The rearrangement links TRBV5-4 to TRBJ2-1; 7 positions agree with TRBD2. The CDR3 spans 13 residues. Germline loops: CDR1 SGHNT, CDR2 YYREEE (reference sequence). V dropped 4 bases and J dropped 5; count of bases not matched to a gene: 3. For the CDR3, the DNA is TGTGCCAGCAGCCTAGGACTAGACAATGAGCAGTTCTTC. Its translation is CASSLGLDNEQFF.

The genes are TRBV5-1 and TRBJ2-1, with 10 bases fitting TRBD1. CDR3 length equals 18 residues. After removal of 3 bases from V and 5 bases from J, the junction contained 14 bases not matched to a gene. The germline CDR1 and CDR2 sequences are SGHRS and YFSETQ. The DNA for the CDR3 is TGCGCCAGCAGCTCCACCCAGACCCGCGGGACAGGGGACAATGAGCAGTTCTTC. Its translation is CASSSTQTRGTGDNEQFF. Using reference TRBV5-1 and TRBJ2-1 for the parts outside the CDR3, the full variable domain is KAGVTQTPRYLIKTRGQQVTLSCSPISGHRSVSWYQQTPGQGLQFLFEYFSETQRNKGNFPGRFSGRQFSNSRSEMNVSTLELGDSALYLCASSSTQTRGTGDNEQFFGPGTRLTVL.

CDR3 protein: CASSSPGTGDEKLFF. The CDR3 DNA follows: TGTGCCAGCAGCTCCCCCGGGACAGGGGACGAAAAACTGTTTTTT. The chain employs TRBV7-6 and TRBJ1-4; 10 bases align to TRBD1. V was pared by 4 bases and J by 8 bases, with 7 bases of the junction left unmatched. Germline V gives CDR1 SGHVS, CDR2 FNYEAQ. The CDR3 extends over 15 amino acids.

CDR3 in amino acids: CASSLFGSLNTEAFF. For the CDR3, the DNA is TGTGCCAGCAGTTTATTCGGGTCCTTGAACACTGAAGCTTTCTTT. V usage is TRBV28 and J usage is TRBJ1-1; no clear D gene. Trimming removed 1 base at V and 0 bases at J, with 9 bases between. CDR1 and CDR2 (germline): MDHEN, SYDVKM. The CDR3 extends over 15 amino acids.

V gene TRBV10-3 combines with J gene TRBJ2-7; 9 positions match TRBD2. The CDR3 is made up of 17 amino acids. From germline, CDR1 is ENHRY and CDR2 SYGVKD. V shed 3 bases, J shed 2 bases, and the junction held 11 bases outside the gene matches. The CDR3 nucleotides read TGTGCCATCAGTGACGCGTTTAGCGGGAGACCGGCCTACGAGCAGTACGTC. It translates to CAISDAFSGRPAYEQYV.

The J gene is TRBJ1-1, the V gene TRBV11-2; TRBD1 is a possible D gene (5 bases). The CDR3 runs to 13 residues. The V gene lost 1 base and the J gene lost 7 bases, with 10 bases spanning the gap. In germline, CDR1 is SGHAT, CDR2 FQNNGV. Here the CDR3 DNA reads TGTGCCAGCAGCTTAGTAGCGGGGGGTGAAGCTTTCTTT. Translated, it gives CASSLVAGGEAFF.

In its sample, this clone was seen a few times. The J gene is TRBJ1-2, the V gene TRBV6-6; weak D call: TRBD1 (6 bases). This CDR3 region has 15 residues. V was clipped by 4 bases and J by 0 bases, with 12 bases between them. Looked up from germline, CDR1 is MNHNY and CDR2 is SVGAGI (reference sequence). The CDR3 nucleotides are TGTGCCAGCAGTTCCGGACAGCTGGCTAACTATGGCTACACCTTC. Protein product: CASSSGQLANYGYTF.

CDR3 DNA: TGTGCCAGCAGTCCTCCAACGAGGCATGAGCAGTTCTTC. As protein: CASSPPTRHEQFF. V and J are TRBV28 and TRBJ2-1, with D unresolved. V lost 5 bases, J lost 8 bases, and 13 bases lay in between. CDR1 is MDHEN and CDR2 is SYDVKM in the germline V gene. CDR3 length equals 13 residues.

The genes are TRBV13 and TRBJ2-7, with D perhaps matching TRBD1 (5 bases). Trimming left V 5 bases short and J 0 bases short, with 14 bases between. The CDR3 is 15 residues long. Germline loops: CDR1 PRHDT, CDR2 FYEKMQ (reference sequence). The CDR3 DNA sequence: TGTGCCAGCAGCATAACGACAGCAAACTCCTACGAGCAGTACGTC. Translation: CASSITTANSYEQYV.

This chain links TRBV6-1 with TRBJ2-7; possible D gene TRBD1, 6 bases. CDR3 length: 15 amino acids. Trimming removed 4 bases at V and 6 bases at J, with 19 bases between. CDR1 and CDR2 from the germline V gene are MNHNS and SASEGT. The CDR3 here is CASSGGQGLSSEQYV. Here the CDR3 DNA reads TGTGCCAGCAGTGGGGGGCAGGGCCTATCTTCCGAGCAGTACGTC.

V and J are TRBV27 and TRBJ2-1; 8 positions match TRBD2. Germline V gives CDR1 MNHEY, CDR2 SMNVEV (reference sequence). V lost 1 base and J lost 3; bases outside the gene matches: 17. This CDR3 comprises 20 residues. The CDR3 spells CASSLYPEASGSPFYNEQFF. The CDR3 DNA reads as TGTGCCAGCAGTTTATACCCCGAGGCGAGCGGGAGTCCCTTCTACAATGAGCAGTTCTTC.

The V gene is TRBV7-2, the J gene TRBJ2-1, with a weak D call TRBD2 (6 bases). Trimming shortened V by 4 bases and J by 0 bases, and 10 bases separated the two germline ends. Germline V CDR1 and CDR2: SGHTA, FQGNSA. The CDR3 runs to 15 residues. DNA for the CDR3: TGTGCCAGCAGCTCTGGGGGGAGCTCCTACAATGAGCAGTTCTTC. Translating it yields CASSSGGSSYNEQFF.